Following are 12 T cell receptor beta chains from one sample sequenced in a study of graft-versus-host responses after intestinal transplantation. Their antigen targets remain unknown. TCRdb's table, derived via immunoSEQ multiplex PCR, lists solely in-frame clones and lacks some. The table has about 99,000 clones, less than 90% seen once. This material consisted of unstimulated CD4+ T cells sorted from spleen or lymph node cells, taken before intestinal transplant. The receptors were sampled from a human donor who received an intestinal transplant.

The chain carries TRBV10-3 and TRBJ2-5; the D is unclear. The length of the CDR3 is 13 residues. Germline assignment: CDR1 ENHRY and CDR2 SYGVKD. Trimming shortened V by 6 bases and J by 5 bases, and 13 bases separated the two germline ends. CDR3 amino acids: CAIRPGILETQYF. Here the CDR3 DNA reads TGTGCCATCAGGCCGGGTATCCTCGAGACCCAGTACTTC.

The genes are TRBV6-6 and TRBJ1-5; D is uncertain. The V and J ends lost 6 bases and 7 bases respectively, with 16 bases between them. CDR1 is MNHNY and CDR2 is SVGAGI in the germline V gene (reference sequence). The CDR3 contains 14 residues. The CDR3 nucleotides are TGTGCCAGCAGCAAGGCGGGGAGGAGACAGCCCCAGCATTTT. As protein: CASSKAGRRQPQHF.

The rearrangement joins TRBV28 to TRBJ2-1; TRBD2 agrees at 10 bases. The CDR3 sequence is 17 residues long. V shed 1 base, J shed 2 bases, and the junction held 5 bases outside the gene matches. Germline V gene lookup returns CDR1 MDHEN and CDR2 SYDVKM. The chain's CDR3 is CASSLSPLAGAYNEQFF. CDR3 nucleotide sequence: TGTGCCAGCAGTTTATCCCCCCTAGCGGGAGCCTACAATGAGCAGTTCTTC.

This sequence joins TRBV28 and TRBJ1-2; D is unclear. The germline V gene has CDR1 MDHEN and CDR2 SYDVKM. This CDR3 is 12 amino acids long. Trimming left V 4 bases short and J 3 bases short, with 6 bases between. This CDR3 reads CASSSVDYGYTF. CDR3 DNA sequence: TGTGCCAGCAGTTCTGTGGACTATGGCTACACCTTC.

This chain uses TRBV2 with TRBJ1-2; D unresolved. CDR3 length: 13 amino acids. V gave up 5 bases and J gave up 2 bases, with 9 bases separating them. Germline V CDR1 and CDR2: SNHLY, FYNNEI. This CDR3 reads CASSREGNYGYTF. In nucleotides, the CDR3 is TGTGCCAGCAGTAGGGAGGGAAACTATGGCTACACCTTC.

DNA of the CDR3: TGTGCCAGCAGTGAAACAGGGAGGACCGGGGAGCTGTTTTTT. Its protein is CASSETGRTGELFF. V usage is TRBV25-1 and J usage is TRBJ2-2; either TRBD1 or TRBD2 may fit D (6 bases each). The CDR3 runs to 14 residues. Germline V gene lookup returns CDR1 MGHDK and CDR2 SYGVNS. V lost 2 bases to trimming and J lost 5 bases, with 9 bases between them.

CDR3 sequence reads: CASSLAGSRLETQYF. In DNA, the CDR3 is TGTGCCAGCAGCTTAGCAGGTTCCAGGCTGGAGACCCAGTACTTC. The rearrangement joins TRBV7-2 to TRBJ2-5; D is uncertain. From germline, CDR1 is SGHTA and CDR2 FQGNSA. This CDR3 contains 15 residues. V lost 0 bases to trimming and J lost 5 bases, with 13 bases between them.

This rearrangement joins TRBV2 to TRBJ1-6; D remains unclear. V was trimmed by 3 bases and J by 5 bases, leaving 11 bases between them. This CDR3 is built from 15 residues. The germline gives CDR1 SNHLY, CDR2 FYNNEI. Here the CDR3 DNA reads TGTGCCAGCAGTGACAGTTGGGTGAATAATTCACCCCTCCACTTT. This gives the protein CASSDSWVNNSPLHF.

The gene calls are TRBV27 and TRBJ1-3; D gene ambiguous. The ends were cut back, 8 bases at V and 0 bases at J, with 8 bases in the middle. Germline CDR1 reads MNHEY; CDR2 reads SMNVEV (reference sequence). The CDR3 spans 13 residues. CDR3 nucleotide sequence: TGTGCCAGCGGGGAAAACTCTGGAAACACCATATATTTT. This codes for CASGENSGNTIYF.

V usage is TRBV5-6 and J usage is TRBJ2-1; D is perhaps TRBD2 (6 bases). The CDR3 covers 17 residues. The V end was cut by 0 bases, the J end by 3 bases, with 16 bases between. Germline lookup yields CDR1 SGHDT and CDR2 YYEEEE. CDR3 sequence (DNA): TGTGCCAGCAGCTTGGTAGGTGACGCTAGCGTCTACAATGAGCAGTTCTTC. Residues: CASSLVGDASVYNEQFF.

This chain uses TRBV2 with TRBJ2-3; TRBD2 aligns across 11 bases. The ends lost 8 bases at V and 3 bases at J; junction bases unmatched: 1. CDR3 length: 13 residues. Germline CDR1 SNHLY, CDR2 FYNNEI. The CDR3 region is CASRLAGTDTQYF. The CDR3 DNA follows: TGTGCCAGCCGACTAGCGGGAACAGATACGCAGTATTTT.

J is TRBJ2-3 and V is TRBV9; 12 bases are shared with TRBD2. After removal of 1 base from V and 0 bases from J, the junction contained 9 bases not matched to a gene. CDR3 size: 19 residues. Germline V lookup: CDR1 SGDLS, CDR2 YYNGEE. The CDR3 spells CASSVTTSGGTSSTDTQYF. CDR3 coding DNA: TGTGCCAGCAGCGTAACAACTAGCGGGGGGACTTCCAGCACAGATACGCAGTATTTT.